This T cell receptor beta chain emerged from a study of blood T cell repertoires in COVID-19. In the study overall: COVID-19 samples, acute and convalescent, were from the United States, Italy and Spain. Sources were T cells, B-cell-depleted T cells, or PBMCs; the material itself was cDNA or gDNA.

Original data processing: Nucleated cell counts were estimated from reference gene primer amplification. The assay was immunoSEQ multiplex PCR, and TCRdb's table has in-frame clones only and misses some. That table furnishes V, J and clone size, whereas the DNA furnished D and trimming. Here the sample spans under 200,000 clones, roughly 84% being singletons. There are 18 residues in the CDR3. Trimming took off 7 bases at V and 1 base at J, with 22 bases between the two ends. Germline V gives CDR1 LNHDA, CDR2 SQIVND (reference sequence). The chain has TRBV19 and TRBJ2-2; a possible D gene is TRBD2 (6 bases). This TCR was sampled from a woman of 80 years or more with acute or convalescent COVID-19. The specimen sequenced was peripheral blood. In DNA form, the CDR3 reads TGTGCCAGTAATGATGGCTCGATTGGGGGAGGGAACACCGGGGAGCTGTTTTTT. Amino acid sequence: CASNDGSIGGGNTGELFF.